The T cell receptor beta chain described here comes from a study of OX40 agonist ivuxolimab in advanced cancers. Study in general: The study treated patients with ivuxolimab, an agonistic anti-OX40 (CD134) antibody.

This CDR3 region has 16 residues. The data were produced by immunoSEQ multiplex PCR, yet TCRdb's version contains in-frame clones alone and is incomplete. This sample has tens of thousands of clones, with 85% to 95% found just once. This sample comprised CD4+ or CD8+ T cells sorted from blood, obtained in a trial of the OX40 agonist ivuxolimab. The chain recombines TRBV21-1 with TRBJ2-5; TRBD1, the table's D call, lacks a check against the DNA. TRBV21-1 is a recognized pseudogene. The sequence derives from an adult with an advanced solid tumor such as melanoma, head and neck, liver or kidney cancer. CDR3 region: CASSTKRGRTQETQYF. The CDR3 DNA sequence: TGTGCCAGCAGCACCAAAAGGGGGCGCACACAAGAGACCCAGTACTTC.